The rows below give T cell receptor beta chains drawn from one sample of a study of blood T cell repertoires in COVID-19. The data were produced by immunoSEQ multiplex PCR, yet TCRdb's version contains in-frame clones alone and is incomplete. The table has about 120,000 clones, roughly nine tenths seen once. The specimen was peripheral blood. These TCRs come from a human donor in a cohort sampled during active COVID-19. Each CDR3 is given with its conserved first and last residue.

j_call: TRBJ2-1
v_call: TRBV5-1
cdr3_aa: CASSYSEASSVEQFF

j_call: TRBJ1-2
v_call: TRBV3-1/TRBV3-2
cdr3_aa: CASSPAGYPYGYTF

j_call: TRBJ2-7
v_call: TRBV21-1
cdr3_aa: CASSKVTGMSSYEQYF

j_call: TRBJ2-3
v_call: TRBV2
cdr3_aa: CASIPGTSGSASTDTQYF

j_call: TRBJ2-5
v_call: TRBV4-2
cdr3_aa: CASSQERGRGQETQYF

j_call: TRBJ2-7
v_call: TRBV6-6
cdr3_aa: CASSGAGDYEQYF

j_call: TRBJ2-7
v_call: TRBV6-5
cdr3_aa: CASTGRERSYEQYF

j_call: TRBJ2-1
v_call: TRBV28
cdr3_aa: CASRTGTRGTMHEQFF

j_call: TRBJ2-1
v_call: TRBV3-1/TRBV3-2
cdr3_aa: CASSQRGTGDFGEQFF

j_call: TRBJ2-7
v_call: TRBV18
cdr3_aa: CASSSEYEQYF

j_call: TRBJ1-5
v_call: TRBV28
cdr3_aa: CASRQRYSNQPQHF

j_call: TRBJ2-7
v_call: TRBV27
cdr3_aa: CASSFRTSKSEQYF

j_call: TRBJ2-7
v_call: TRBV6-6
cdr3_aa: CASSPQGRGYEQYF

j_call: TRBJ2-5
v_call: TRBV7-9
cdr3_aa: CASSPQGRGGSQYF

j_call: TRBJ2-7
v_call: TRBV28
cdr3_aa: CASSNRQGSYEQYF

j_call: TRBJ2-2
v_call: TRBV19
cdr3_aa: CAKPGRAGVNTGELFF

j_call: TRBJ1-1
v_call: TRBV6-5
cdr3_aa: CASSFREVRTEAFF

j_call: TRBJ2-6
v_call: TRBV18
cdr3_aa: CASSPASSGANVLTF

j_call: TRBJ2-7
v_call: TRBV6-2/TRBV6-3
cdr3_aa: CASSYRGTGYIHEQYF

j_call: TRBJ2-1
v_call: TRBV7-9
cdr3_aa: CASSSLAGGGSYNEQFF

j_call: TRBJ1-1
v_call: TRBV7-9
cdr3_aa: CASSLGWGQGAAFF

j_call: TRBJ1-4
v_call: TRBV3-1/TRBV3-2
cdr3_aa: CASSQVGPPETEKLFF

j_call: TRBJ2-7
v_call: TRBV2
cdr3_aa: CASSQGYSYEQYF

j_call: TRBJ1-2
v_call: TRBV29-1
cdr3_aa: CSVEGHTNYGYTF